A selection of T cell receptor beta chains follows, all from one sample in a study of T cells after posttransplantation cyclophosphamide. Produced via immunoSEQ multiplex PCR; TCRdb's table is partial and in-frame only. Of 22,000 or so clones listed, under 85% were seen once; the top ten hold about 0.7%. The sample taken for sequencing was memory CD4+ T cells sorted from PBMCs. These receptor sequences come from a woman aged 55-75 years in good health, CMV-negative, and a related stem cell transplant donor. Each CDR3 is given with its conserved first and last residue. A D gene is named only where the DNA matches it firmly. Clone size is given for some rows only: seen once, a few or many times, or a class if the clone is expanded.

j_call clone_size v_call d_call cdr3_nt cdr3_aa
TRBJ1-1 NA TRBV4-3 NA NA CASSQDSIDAFFGQGTRTFF
TRBJ2-1 NA TRBV29-1 NA TGCAGCCCCAGGGATTACAATGAGCAGTTCTTC CSPRDYNEQFF
TRBJ2-7 NA TRBV6-9 NA TGTGCCAGCAGTCCCTCGCCCGGGATGACCTACGAGCAGTACTTC CASSPSPGMTYEQYF
TRBJ1-2 NA TRBV16 TRBD1 TGTGCCAGCAGCCAGGGACAGTTCTATGGCTACACCTTC CASSQGQFYGYTF
TRBJ1-3 few TRBV13 TRBD1 TGTGCCAGCAGCCGCAGGGGGACTGGAAACACCATATATTTT CASSRRGTGNTIYF
TRBJ1-5 NA TRBV28 NA TGTGCCAGCATTCGAACAGGGATGGGCCAGCCCCAGCATTTT CASIRTGMGQPQHF
TRBJ1-2 NA TRBV4-2 TRBD1 TGTGCCAGCAGCCCCCGGGACAGGGAGGTTGCCTATGGCTACACCTTC CASSPRDREVAYGYTF
TRBJ2-2 NA TRBV4-2 TRBD2 TGTGCCAGCAGCCAAGTTGGCGGGAGTAGGACCGGGGAGCTGTTTTTT CASSQVGGSRTGELFF
TRBJ1-5 NA TRBV7-2 NA TGTGCCAGCAGCTTAGGGCAGGGCGAGCCCCAGCATTTT CASSLGQGEPQHF
TRBJ2-7 few TRBV7-2 TRBD2 TGTGCCAGCAGCTTAGCGGGGGGGAAGTTCGACGAGCAGTACTTC CASSLAGGKFDEQYF
TRBJ1-4 few TRBV19 TRBD1 TGTGCCAGTAGAGGGGGCAGGGGAAGGGAAAAACTGTTTTTT CASRGGRGREKLFF
TRBJ2-1 few TRBV19 TRBD2 TGTGCCAGTACTAGCGGGAGAGGTTACAATGAGCAGTTCTTC CASTSGRGYNEQFF
TRBJ2-1 NA TRBV2 NA TGTGCCAGTAGGAGGGACTCTTCCTACAATGAGCAGTTCTTC CASRRDSSYNEQFF
TRBJ2-3 NA TRBV28 TRBD2 TGTGCCAGCAGTTTATCGGGACTAGCAGTCACAGATACGCAGTATTTT CASSLSGLAVTDTQYF
TRBJ2-7 NA TRBV28 NA TGTGCCAGCAGTCGTACGGGGAGCTCCTACGAGCAGTACTTC CASSRTGSSYEQYF
TRBJ2-1 NA TRBV4-3 TRBD2 TGCGCCAGCAGCCAAGTCTCTAGCGGACACAATGAGCAGTTCTTC CASSQVSSGHNEQFF
TRBJ1-4 few TRBV18 NA TGTGCCAGCTCACCAACTGCAACTAATGAAAAACTGTTTTTT CASSPTATNEKLFF
TRBJ2-6 NA TRBV5-4 TRBD2 TGTGCCAGCACCCCTTGGGGGGGAATTAGCTCTGGGGCCAACGTCCTGACTTTC CASTPWGGISSGANVLTF
TRBJ2-7 NA TRBV27 NA TGTGCCAGCAGTTTAGGGTTGACTAACTCCTACGAGCAGTACTTC CASSLGLTNSYEQYF
TRBJ1-1 NA TRBV18 TRBD1 TGTGCCAGCTCACCCGGGACAGCACGTGAAGCTTTCTTT CASSPGTAREAFF
TRBJ2-3 NA TRBV6-5 TRBD2 TGTGCCAGCAGTTACCTTTTAGCGGGAGCGACAGATACGCAGTATTTT CASSYLLAGATDTQYF
TRBJ2-7 few TRBV2 NA TGTGCCAGCAGTGAATACAAGTACGAGCAGTACTTC CASSEYKYEQYF
TRBJ1-2 NA TRBV5-1 TRBD1 TGCGCCAGCAGCTTCCAAGGGACAGCTAACTATGGCTACACCTTC CASSFQGTANYGYTF
TRBJ2-1 NA TRBV19 TRBD1 TGTGCCAGTAGTCACCGGGACAGCCTAATGAGCTCCTACAATGAGCAGTTCTTC CASSHRDSLMSSYNEQFF
TRBJ1-5 NA TRBV6-1 NA TGTGCCAGCAGTGTCAGGGATTGGAGCAATCAGCCCCAGCATTTT CASSVRDWSNQPQHF
TRBJ2-5 NA TRBV14 NA TGTGCCAGCAGCCAAGTTAGTTTGCAGGGTACCCAGTACTTC CASSQVSLQGTQYF
TRBJ2-5 NA TRBV6-5 NA TGTGCCAGCAGTTACGGGGGAGGTCGGCAAGAGACCCAGTACTTC CASSYGGGRQETQYF
TRBJ1-1 NA TRBV7-9 NA TGTGCCAGCAGCTTTTCCGATACAGGAGCTTTCTTT CASSFSDTGAFF
TRBJ2-7 NA TRBV5-1 TRBD2 TGCGCCAGCAGCTTCTGGCGGGAGGGTACCGAGCAGTACTTC CASSFWREGTEQYF
TRBJ2-3 NA TRBV9 NA TGTGCCAGCAGCGTAGAGCCCCAGGGGGATACGCAGTATTTT CASSVEPQGDTQYF
TRBJ2-2 NA TRBV10-1 TRBD2 TGCGCCAGCAGTGCTGCGGGGGGGCCCAACACCGGGGAGCTGTTTTTT CASSAAGGPNTGELFF
TRBJ2-6 NA TRBV28 NA TGTGCCATCACAAAACGGGGCTCTGGGGCCAACGTCCTGACTTTC CAITKRGSGANVLTF
TRBJ1-4 few TRBV15 NA TGTGCCACCAGAGAGGGAATGCTGGGAGATGAAAAACTGTTTTTT CATREGMLGDEKLFF
TRBJ1-2 NA TRBV19 TRBD1 TGTGCCAGTAGTTCCGACAGGGATAACTATGGCTACACCTTC CASSSDRDNYGYTF
TRBJ2-7 NA TRBV5-4 TRBD1 TGTGCCAGCAGCCAGGGACAGGGGGAGGCCTACGAGCAGTACTTC CASSQGQGEAYEQYF
TRBJ1-5 few TRBV19 NA TGTGCCAGTAATGGAGGGTTTAGCAATCAGCCCCAGCATTTT CASNGGFSNQPQHF
TRBJ1-1 NA TRBV6-4 TRBD1 TGTGCCAGCAGTGAAGACAGGGCAGCTTTCTTT CASSEDRAAFF
TRBJ1-2 NA TRBV28 TRBD1 TGTGCCAGCAGGGTACCGGACAGGGTGGTGGACGGCTACACCTTC CASRVPDRVVDGYTF
TRBJ1-5 NA TRBV19 TRBD1 TGTGCCAGTAGTAAGGACAGGGGAAGGCCCCAGCATTTT CASSKDRGRPQHF
TRBJ2-7 NA TRBV18 TRBD2 TGTGCCAGCTCACGACTAGCGGGGGGCTACGAGCAGTACTTC CASSRLAGGYEQYF
TRBJ1-1 NA TRBV5-1 TRBD1 TGCGCCAGCAGCTTACGGACAGGGGGCAACACTGAAGCTTTCTTT CASSLRTGGNTEAFF
TRBJ1-4 NA TRBV6-4 NA TGTGCCAGCAGTGAAGGGCCCCCCAGCGGACTTAATGAAAAACTGTTTTTT CASSEGPPSGLNEKLFF
TRBJ2-5 NA TRBV19 NA TGTGCCAGTAGTGCACGGGGGTTTGGCCGGCGCGGAGGGGAGACCCAGTACTTC CASSARGFGRRGGETQYF
TRBJ1-4 NA TRBV28 TRBD1 TGTGCCAGCAGTTTGCCGAAGACAGGGTTAAGAGAAAAACTGTTTTTT CASSLPKTGLREKLFF
TRBJ2-7 NA TRBV5-4 NA TGTGCCAGCAGCTTTGACTGGAGCTACGAGCAGTACTTC CASSFDWSYEQYF